This TCR beta chain was obtained from a study of blood T cells in healthy people across ages. At least 7 million PBMCs were isolated per sample. PCR was performed a second time for about 7 to 12 cycles using a sample-barcoded 5' primer and a J-beta primer mix. The study obtained at least 2.5 million CDR3-containing paired-end reads from every sample. TCRdb itself ran the 5' RACE reads through MiXCR, one entry per CDR3 protein. The sample includes approximately 800,000 distinct CDR3 sequences, roughly 50% of them seen just once. The CDR3 is made up of 15 amino acids. Per germline, CDR1 DFQATT and CDR2 SNEGSKA (reference sequence).

The source of this sequence is a man between 40 and 49 years old in good health. The chain couples TRBV20-1 to TRBJ2-5; 10 positions match TRBD2. The J call may not be correct, given that the DNA end is closer to TRBJ2-7. The sequenced sample was blood. CDR3 protein: CSANRRASGGYEQYF. As DNA, the CDR3 is TGCAGTGCTAACCGCAGGGCTAGCGGGGGATACGAGCAGTACTTC.